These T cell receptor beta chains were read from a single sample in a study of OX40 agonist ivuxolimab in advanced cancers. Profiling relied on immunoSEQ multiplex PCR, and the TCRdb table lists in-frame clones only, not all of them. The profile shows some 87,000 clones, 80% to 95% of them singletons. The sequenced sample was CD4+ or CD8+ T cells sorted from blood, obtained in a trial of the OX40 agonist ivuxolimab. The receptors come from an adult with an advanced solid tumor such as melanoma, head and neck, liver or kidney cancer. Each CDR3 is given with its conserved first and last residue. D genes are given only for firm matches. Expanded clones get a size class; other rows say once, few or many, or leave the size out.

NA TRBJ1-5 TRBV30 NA CAWSVQINQPQHF TGTGCCTGGAGTGTACAGATCAATCAGCCCCAGCATTTT
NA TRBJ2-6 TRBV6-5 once CASSYRRTLTVLTF TGTGCCAGCAGTTACCGACGGACCCTAACCGTCCTGACTTTC
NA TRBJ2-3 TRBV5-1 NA CASSLEASPMGSTDTQYF TGCGCCAGCAGCTTGGAGGCGTCCCCTATGGGAAGCACAGATACGCAGTATTTT
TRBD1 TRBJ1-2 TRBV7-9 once CASSGTAINYGYTF TGTGCCAGCTCCGGGACAGCGATTAACTATGGCTACACCTTC
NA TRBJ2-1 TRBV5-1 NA CASSLVSGNEQFF TGCGCCAGCAGCTTGGTAAGCGGCAATGAGCAGTTCTTC
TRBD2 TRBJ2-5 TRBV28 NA CASSLPRRERYQETQYF TGTGCCAGCAGTCTCCCCCGGCGGGAGCGGTACCAAGAGACCCAGTACTTC
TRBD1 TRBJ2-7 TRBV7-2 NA CASSLAPGGYYEQYF TGTGCCAGCAGCTTAGCGCCAGGGGGCTACTACGAGCAGTACTTC
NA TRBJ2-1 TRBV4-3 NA CASSQDYAAALLDEQFF TGCGCCAGCAGCCAAGATTATGCAGCAGCCTTACTGGATGAGCAGTTCTTC
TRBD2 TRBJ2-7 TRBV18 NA CASSPPPGLAGAYEQYF TGTGCCAGCTCACCACCTCCGGGACTAGCGGGAGCCTACGAGCAGTACTTC
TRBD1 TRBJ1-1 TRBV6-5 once CASSYRDRNTEAFF TGTGCCAGCAGTTACCGGGACAGGAACACTGAAGCTTTCTTT
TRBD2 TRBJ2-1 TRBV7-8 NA CASSFLVSGGYNEQFF TGTGCCAGCAGCTTCCTGGTTAGCGGGGGCTACAATGAGCAGTTCTTC
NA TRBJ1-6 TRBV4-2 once CASSQDLRLPLHF TGTGCCAGCAGCCAAGACCTCAGGCTGCCCCTCCACTTT
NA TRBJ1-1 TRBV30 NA CAWSVGENTEAFF TGTGCCTGGAGTGTCGGGGAGAACACTGAAGCTTTCTTT
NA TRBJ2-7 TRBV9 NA CASSVGDESYEQYF TGTGCCAGCAGCGTAGGGGACGAGTCCTACGAGCAGTACTTC
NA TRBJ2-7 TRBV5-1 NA CASSQVGDPGPYEQYF TGCGCCAGCAGCCAGGTAGGGGACCCCGGACCCTACGAGCAGTACTTC
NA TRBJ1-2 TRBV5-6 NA CASSLTRDEGYTF TGTGCCAGCAGCTTAACGAGGGATGAGGGCTACACCTTC
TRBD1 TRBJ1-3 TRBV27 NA CASSLEFRGLPWNTIYF TGTGCCAGCAGTTTAGAGTTCAGGGGGCTCCCGTGGAACACCATATATTTT
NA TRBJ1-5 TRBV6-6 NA CASGNSNQPQHF TGTGCCAGCGGGAATAGCAATCAGCCCCAGCATTTT
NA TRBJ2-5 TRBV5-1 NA CASSLLSGVSETQYF TGCGCCAGCAGCTTGTTATCCGGGGTTTCAGAGACCCAGTACTTC
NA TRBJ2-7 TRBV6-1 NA CASSSGTYPYEQYF TGTGCCAGCAGTTCCGGGACATATCCCTACGAGCAGTACTTC
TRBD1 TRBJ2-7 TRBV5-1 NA CASSLEGQGGFGGYEQYF TGCGCCAGCAGCTTGGAGGGACAGGGGGGGTTCGGTGGCTACGAGCAGTACTTC
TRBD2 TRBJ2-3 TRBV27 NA CASSFPGTSVRPGDTQYF TGTGCCAGCAGTTTCCCCGGGACTAGCGTCCGACCAGGGGATACGCAGTATTTT
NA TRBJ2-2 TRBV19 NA CASSIRPGAGELFF TGTGCCAGTAGTATAAGACCGGGGGCCGGGGAGCTGTTTTTT
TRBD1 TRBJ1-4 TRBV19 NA CASSTGQGGEKLFF TGTGCCAGTAGTACGGGACAGGGGGGCGAAAAACTGTTTTTT
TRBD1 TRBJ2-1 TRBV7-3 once CASSPTGGGFDEQFF TGTGCCAGCAGCCCAACAGGGGGCGGATTTGATGAGCAGTTCTTC
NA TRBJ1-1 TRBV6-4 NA CASSSGLIMGVNTEAFF TGTGCCAGCAGTTCGGGACTCATCATGGGGGTGAACACTGAAGCTTTCTTT
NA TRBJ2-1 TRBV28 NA CASSTPHPNEQFF TGTGCCAGCAGCACTCCCCATCCGAATGAGCAGTTCTTC
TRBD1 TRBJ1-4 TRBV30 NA CAWSVPSGGEEKLFF TGTGCCTGGAGTGTACCCTCAGGGGGCGAGGAAAAACTGTTTTTT
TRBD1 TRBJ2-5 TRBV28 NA CASSPSGTEETQYF TGTGCCAGCAGTCCTTCCGGGACAGAAGAGACCCAGTACTTC
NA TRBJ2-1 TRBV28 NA CASSLAGRADEQFF TGTGCCAGCAGTTTGGCCGGTCGGGCCGATGAGCAGTTCTTC
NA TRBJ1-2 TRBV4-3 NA CASTPESTDGANYGYTF TGCGCCAGCACTCCGGAATCCACGGACGGCGCTAACTATGGCTACACCTTC
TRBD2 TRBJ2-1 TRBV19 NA CASINRGTTNEQFF TGTGCCAGTATCAACCGCGGGACTACCAATGAGCAGTTCTTC
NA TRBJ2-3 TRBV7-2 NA CASSLGGGETDTQYF TGTGCCAGCAGCTTAGGGGGCGGGGAAACAGATACGCAGTATTTT
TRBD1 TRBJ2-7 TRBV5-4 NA CASSLPLQTGSEQYF TGTGCCAGCAGCTTACCCCTTCAGACAGGGAGCGAGCAGTACTTC
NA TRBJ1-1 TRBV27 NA CASSTGFTEAFF TGTGCCAGCAGTACGGGGTTTACTGAAGCTTTCTTT
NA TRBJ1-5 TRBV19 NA CASSPLRVSNQPQHF TGTGCCAGTAGTCCATTAAGGGTGAGCAATCAGCCCCAGCATTTT
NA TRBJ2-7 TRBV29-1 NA CSVEVAGVRLGKQYF TGCAGCGTTGAAGTGGCGGGTGTCCGACTGGGGAAGCAGTACTTC
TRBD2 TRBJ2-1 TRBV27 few CASSKTSGRLNEQFF TGTGCCAGCAGCAAGACTAGCGGGAGGTTAAATGAGCAGTTCTTC
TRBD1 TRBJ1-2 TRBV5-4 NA CASKPGTGYGYTF TGTGCCAGCAAACCGGGGACAGGCTATGGCTACACCTTC
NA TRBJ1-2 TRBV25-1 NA CASSERTVGGYTF TGTGCCAGCAGTGAACGCACCGTGGGAGGCTACACCTTC
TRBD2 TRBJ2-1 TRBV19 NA CASSIVPGGIRNEQFF TGTGCCAGTAGTATAGTCCCGGGAGGGATCAGGAATGAGCAGTTCTTC
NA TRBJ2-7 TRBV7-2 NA CASSLSYEQYF TGTGCCAGCAGCTTATCCTACGAGCAGTACTTC
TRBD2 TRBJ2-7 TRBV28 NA CASSLWELAGGPGEQYF TGTGCCAGCAGTTTATGGGAACTAGCGGGAGGGCCCGGCGAGCAGTACTTC
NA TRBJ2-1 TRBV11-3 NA CASSLDTGKIAYNEQFF TGTGCCAGCAGCTTAGATACGGGCAAGATTGCCTACAATGAGCAGTTCTTC
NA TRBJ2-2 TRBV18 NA CASSPQGALHTGELFF TGTGCCAGCTCACCACAGGGTGCACTACACACCGGGGAGCTGTTTTTT